The entry below gives a single TCR beta chain sequence along with its context. As handled by the study authors: How many nucleated cells were present was estimated from reference gene primer amplification. Using immunoSEQ multiplex PCR, the repertoire was profiled, and TCRdb retains in-frame clones only, with some absent. The V and J calls and the clone size are those of that table, but D and trimming were determined from the DNA. The data contain about 330,000 clones, 80% to 90% of them seen just once; the ten biggest clones take up roughly 6.7%. This sample is drawn from a study of blood T cell repertoires in COVID-19. Study at large: Acute-phase and convalescent COVID-19 samples originated in the United States, Italy and Spain. PBMCs, B-cell-depleted T cells, or T cells were the source of the cDNA or gDNA that made up the material.

CDR1 is MGHRA, CDR2 YSYEKL, per germline. The CDR3 covers 16 residues. Trimming took 4 bases from V and 4 from J; bases not matched to a gene: 5. The chain couples TRBV4-1 to TRBJ2-2; 11 positions match TRBD1. The receptor's source is a man aged 18 to 30 who had recovered from COVID-19. Sequencing used peripheral blood. CDR3 sequence (DNA): TGCGCCAGCAGCCCGTTAGGGACAGGGGGCACCGGGGAGCTGTTTTTT. This sequence encodes CASSPLGTGGTGELFF.